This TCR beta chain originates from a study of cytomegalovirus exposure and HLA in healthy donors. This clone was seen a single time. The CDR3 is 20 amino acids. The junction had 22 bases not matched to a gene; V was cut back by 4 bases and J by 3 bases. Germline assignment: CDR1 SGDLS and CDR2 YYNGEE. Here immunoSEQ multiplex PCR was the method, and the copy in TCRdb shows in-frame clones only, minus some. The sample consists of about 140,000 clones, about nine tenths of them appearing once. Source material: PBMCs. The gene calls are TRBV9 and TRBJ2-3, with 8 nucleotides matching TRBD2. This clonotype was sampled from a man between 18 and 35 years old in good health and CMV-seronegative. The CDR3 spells CASSQTTPNPFGTRTDTQYF. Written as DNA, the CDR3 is TGTGCCAGCAGCCAAACAACCCCGAACCCCTTCGGGACTAGAACAGATACGCAGTATTTT.